The source of this T cell receptor (beta chain) is a study of blood T cell repertoires in COVID-19. Study-level background: Sites in the United States, Italy and Spain provided acute and convalescent COVID-19 samples.

Measured with immunoSEQ multiplex PCR; TCRdb has only the in-frame clones, and not every one. In the table there are approximately 130,000 clones, 65% to 90% of which are singletons. The CDR3 covers 17 residues. CDR1 and CDR2 (germline): MDHEN, SYDVKM. Trimming left V 3 bases short and J 7 bases short, with 19 bases between. The sample comprised peripheral blood. This TCR came from a woman aged 55 to 70 with active or convalescent COVID-19. This sequence joins TRBV28 and TRBJ1-6, with D possibly being TRBD1 (6 bases). The CDR3, as DNA: TGTGCCAGCAGTTTTGCGGGGGGCTGGGTATCCAATTCACCCCTCCACTTT. The encoded protein is CASSFAGGWVSNSPLHF.